This is a list of T cell receptor beta chains from one sample in a study of CD8 T cells in ankylosing spondylitis. MiXCR, run by TCRdb on the 5' RACE reads, gives a single entry per CDR3 protein. The table includes about 540,000 distinct CDR3 sequences, 12% detected once. Sequencing was performed on blood, either unsorted or a sorted T cell fraction (not recorded which). These receptors were taken from a male donor with ankylosing spondylitis. CDR3s include the opening cysteine and the closing phenylalanine or tryptophan. Fields, in order: V gene, J gene, D gene, clone size, CDR3 DNA, CDR3 protein. D genes are given only for firm matches. Part of the rows lack a size; the others show once, few, many or a class for expanded clones.

>TRBV12-3/TRBV12-4|TRBJ2-5|TRBD2|once
TGTGCCAGCACCAAGTGGGCGGGGGACCAAGAGACCCAGTACTTC
CASTKWAGDQETQYF
>TRBV7-9|TRBJ2-1|-|few
TGTGCCAGCAGCTTAGGAGGGTTTTACGGTGAGCAGTTCTTC
CASSLGGFYGEQFF
>TRBV10-3|TRBJ2-1|-|many
TGTGCCATCACCCCTAACCCCAATGAGCAGTTCTTC
CAITPNPNEQFF
>TRBV12-3/TRBV12-4|TRBJ2-2|-|-
TGTGCCAGCAGTTGGTCGGGAATCACGGGGGAGCTGTTTTTT
CASSWSGITGELFF
>TRBV7-9|TRBJ2-7|TRBD1|few
TGTGCCAGCAGCCCACAGGGGGCCGCCCACGAGCAGTACTTC
CASSPQGAAHEQYF
>TRBV25-1|TRBJ2-3|TRBD2|many
TGTGCCAGCAGTGAATCCTGGCGGGAGGGGACAGATACGCAGTATTTT
CASSESWREGTDTQYF
>TRBV3-1|TRBJ2-7|-|-
TGTGCCAGCACCCCTCCGACAGGGGCGGGAGGCAAGGGCGAGCAGTACTTC
CASTPPTGAGGKGEQYF
>TRBV11-3|TRBJ2-1|-|few
TGTGCCAGCAGCCTGATCTTGGGGGAGCAGTTCTTC
CASSLILGEQFF
>TRBV24-1|TRBJ1-5|-|-
TGTGCCACCAGTAGGACAGACAATCAGCCCCAGCATTTT
CATSRTDNQPQHF
>TRBV6-1|TRBJ2-3|-|-
TGTGCCAGCAGTGAAGGCCCCCAGGGGATGGATACGCAGTATTTT
CASSEGPQGMDTQYF
>TRBV6-2/TRBV6-3|TRBJ2-3|-|few
TGTGCCAGCTCCCCCGGAGGGGAGGCAGATACGCAGTATTTT
CASSPGGEADTQYF
>TRBV21-1|TRBJ2-6|-|-
TGTGCCAGCAGCATTGGACAGGTGGACTCTGGGGCCAACGTCCTGACTTTC
CASSIGQVDSGANVLTF
>TRBV29-1|TRBJ2-3|-|few
TGCAGCCTTCGTCCCCTGTACACAGATACGCAGTATTTT
CSLRPLYTDTQYF
>TRBV7-2|TRBJ2-7|-|few
TGTGCCAGCAGCTTTAGCGGTCCATTAGGGCAGTACTTC
CASSFSGPLGQYF
>TRBV10-2|TRBJ2-3|TRBD2|-
TGCGCCGCGTCCGGGCTAGCGGGAGAGGTTGGTACGCAGTATTTT
CAASGLAGEVGTQYF
>TRBV7-9|TRBJ1-1|-|many
TGTGCCAGCAGCCCCGGCGGTGTGAACACTGAAGCTTTCTTT
CASSPGGVNTEAFF
>TRBV20-1|TRBJ2-1|-|-
TGCAGTGCTAGAGAAACCGTGGTCTTCCAGGGGAATGAGCAGTTCTTC
CSARETVVFQGNEQFF
>TRBV7-8|TRBJ1-1|-|-
TGTGCCAGCAGCTTCGGGAGCGAGACTGAAGCTTTCTTT
CASSFGSETEAFF
>TRBV20-1|TRBJ1-6|-|many
TGCAGTGCTAGAGATGCCCAGGGAGCAGATTCACCCCTCCACTTT
CSARDAQGADSPLHF
>TRBV20-1|TRBJ2-3|-|few
TGCAGTGCCCGGGGAGTCGGCACAGATACGCAGTATTTT
CSARGVGTDTQYF
>TRBV7-2|TRBJ1-4|-|few
TGTGCCAGCAGCTTAGGAGGACACACAACTAATGAAAAACTGTTTTTT
CASSLGGHTTNEKLFF
>TRBV24-1|TRBJ2-6|-|-
TGTGCCACCAGGGGCAGGGGGGCTCCTGGGGCCAACGTCCTGACTTTC
CATRGRGAPGANVLTF
>TRBV10-3|TRBJ2-3|TRBD2|few
TGTGCCATCAGTGGTGGGACTAGCGGGAGCACAGATACGCAGTATTTT
CAISGGTSGSTDTQYF
>TRBV6-1|TRBJ1-2|TRBD1|few
TGTGCCAGCAGAATCCCGGGACAGGGGGCGCTGAACTATGGCTACACCTTC
CASRIPGQGALNYGYTF
>TRBV5-1|TRBJ2-4|-|-
TGCGCCAGCAGCTTGGCCGCGGGACTGCTAGCCAAAAACATTCAGTACTTC
CASSLAAGLLAKNIQYF
>TRBV3-1|TRBJ2-1|TRBD2|-
TGTGCCAGCAGAACCGTGGCTAGCGGCGAGATTGGTGAGCAGTTCTTC
CASRTVASGEIGEQFF
>TRBV5-1|TRBJ2-1|TRBD2|many
TGCGCCAGTCATACTGGGACTAGCGGGAGGGCCGGTGAGCAGTTCTTC
CASHTGTSGRAGEQFF
>TRBV12-3/TRBV12-4|TRBJ1-4|-|-
TGTGCCAGCAGTTTAAGGACTTATAATGAAAAACTGTTTTTT
CASSLRTYNEKLFF
>TRBV20-1|TRBJ1-5|-|-
TGCAGTGCTAGACCCGATGGACAGCTATATCAGCCCCAGCATTTT
CSARPDGQLYQPQHF
>TRBV7-2|TRBJ2-1|-|many
TGTGCCAGCAACCCTCAAGGCAGGAGCTCCTACAATGAGCAGTTCTTC
CASNPQGRSSYNEQFF
>TRBV5-1|TRBJ2-6|TRBD1|many
TGCGCCAGCAGTAGGGACAGCTTGTCTGGGGCCAACGTCCTGACTTTC
CASSRDSLSGANVLTF
>TRBV12-3/TRBV12-4|TRBJ2-1|-|once
TGTACCAGCAGTCCCGTAGCTTCGCAAAGCTCCTACAATGAGCAGTTCTTC
CTSSPVASQSSYNEQFF
>TRBV3-1|TRBJ2-1|-|few
TGTGCCAGCAGCCAAAGGGGGTTCAGGTCCTACAATGAGCAGTTCTTC
CASSQRGFRSYNEQFF
>TRBV12-3/TRBV12-4|TRBJ2-4|-|many
TGTGCCAGCAGTACCCTAAACATTCAGTACTTC
CASSTLNIQYF
>TRBV7-9|TRBJ2-6|-|-
TGTGCCAGCAGCCCCCATATGGGCTCTGGGGCCAACGTCCTGACTTTC
CASSPHMGSGANVLTF
>TRBV20-1|TRBJ2-5|-|-
TGCAGTGCCGCAACCACTAGAATTGAGACCCAGTACTTC
CSAATTRIETQYF
>TRBV7-7|TRBJ2-7|TRBD2|-
TGTGCCAGTTCTAGCGGGAGGAACTACGAGCAGTACTTC
CASSSGRNYEQYF
>TRBV6-2/TRBV6-3|TRBJ2-4|TRBD1|-
TGTGCCAGCAGTAGAGCCGGGACAGGGGAGCTTCAGTACTTC
CASSRAGTGELQYF
>TRBV5-1|TRBJ1-1|TRBD1|-
TGCGCCAGCAGCTCGACGGGACAGGGGAACACTGAAGCTTTCTTT
CASSSTGQGNTEAFF
>TRBV6-1|TRBJ1-1|-|-
TGTGCCAGCAGTGAGTTACAGTCCCTCGAGGCTTTCTTT
CASSELQSLEAFF
>TRBV30|TRBJ1-6|-|-
TGTGCCTGGAGTGTACAGGGCGCGCGGGGTTCACCCCTCCACTTT
CAWSVQGARGSPLHF
>TRBV20-1|TRBJ2-3|TRBD2|few
TGCAGTGCTAGAGTCGGTAGAGGGGAGGGCGACACAGATACGCAGTATTTT
CSARVGRGEGDTDTQYF
>TRBV12-3/TRBV12-4|TRBJ2-1|-|many
TGTGCCTCCGGGACGAGGAACAATGAGCAGTTCTTC
CASGTRNNEQFF
>TRBV15|TRBJ2-4|-|-
TGTGCCACCAGCAGATGGGTCGCAGGGGCCAAAAACATTCAGTACTTC
CATSRWVAGAKNIQYF
>TRBV4-1|TRBJ2-1|TRBD2|many
TGCGCCAGCAGCCAAGATAAGGCTAGCGGAGGAACATTCTACAATGAGCAGTTCTTC
CASSQDKASGGTFYNEQFF
>TRBV25-1|TRBJ2-5|-|-
TGTGCCAGCAGCCTATACACCCCGGGGACCCAGTACTTC
CASSLYTPGTQYF
>TRBV5-1|TRBJ1-6|-|few
TGCGCCAGCAGCTTGGAGCCAACGGGGTCTAATTCACCCCTCCACTTT
CASSLEPTGSNSPLHF
>TRBV11-2|TRBJ2-1|-|-
TGTGCCAGCAGCCGCGGGGTCCCAGGCGAACTTACCTACAATGAGCAGTTCTTC
CASSRGVPGELTYNEQFF
>TRBV5-6|TRBJ2-2|-|-
TGTGCCAGCAGCTTGGGAGGTCAGACCTCCGGGGAGCTGTTTTTT
CASSLGGQTSGELFF
>TRBV20-1|TRBJ2-3|TRBD2|few
TGCAGGGGGATTGCGGTGGCGGGAGGCCGGGATACGCAGTATTTT
CRGIAVAGGRDTQYF
>TRBV7-2|TRBJ2-1|-|few
TGTGCCAGCAGCTTAGCAAGCGGCGGTGGGTCCTACAATGAGCAGTTCTTC
CASSLASGGGSYNEQFF
>TRBV20-1|TRBJ1-1|-|few
TGCAGTGCTAGAGTGTTTGGACCGAACACTGAAGCTTTCTTT
CSARVFGPNTEAFF
>TRBV5-1|TRBJ1-1|TRBD1|many
TGCGCCAGCAGCCTCTTCGGTACAGGGGGCACTGAAGCTTTCTTT
CASSLFGTGGTEAFF
>TRBV20-1|TRBJ2-1|-|-
TGCAGTGCAAGCAATGCCGGGAGCTCCTACAATGAGCAGTTCTTC
CSASNAGSSYNEQFF
>TRBV20-1|TRBJ2-5|TRBD2|-
TGCAGTGCTAGAGGGGGGACTAGCGCGTTCCAAGAGACCCAGTACTTC
CSARGGTSAFQETQYF